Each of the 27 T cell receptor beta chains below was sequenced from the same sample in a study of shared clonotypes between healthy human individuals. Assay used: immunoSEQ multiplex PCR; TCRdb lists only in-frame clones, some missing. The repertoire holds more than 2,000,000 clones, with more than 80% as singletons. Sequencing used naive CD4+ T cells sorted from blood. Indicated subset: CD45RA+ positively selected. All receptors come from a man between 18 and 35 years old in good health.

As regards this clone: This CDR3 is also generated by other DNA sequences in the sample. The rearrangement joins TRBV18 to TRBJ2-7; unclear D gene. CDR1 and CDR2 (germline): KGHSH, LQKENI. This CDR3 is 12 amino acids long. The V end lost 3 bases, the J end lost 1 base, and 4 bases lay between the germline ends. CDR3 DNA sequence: TGTGCCAGCTCACCTTCGTCCTACGAGCAGTACTTC. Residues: CASSPSSYEQYF.

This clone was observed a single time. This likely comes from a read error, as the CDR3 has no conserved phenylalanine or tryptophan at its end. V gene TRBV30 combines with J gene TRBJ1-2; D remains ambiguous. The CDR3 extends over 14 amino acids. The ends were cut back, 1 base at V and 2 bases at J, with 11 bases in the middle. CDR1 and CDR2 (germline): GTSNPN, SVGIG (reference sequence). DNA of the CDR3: TGTGCCTGGAGTGCCTGGGCAGCCAACTATGGCTACACCCTC. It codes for CAWSAWAANYGYTL.

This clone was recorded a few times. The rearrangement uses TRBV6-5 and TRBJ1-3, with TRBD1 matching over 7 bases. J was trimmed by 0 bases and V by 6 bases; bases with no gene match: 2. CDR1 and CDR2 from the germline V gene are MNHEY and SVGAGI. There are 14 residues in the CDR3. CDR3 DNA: TGTGCCAGCAGCCAGGGGGTCTCTGGAAACACCATATATTTT. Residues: CASSQGVSGNTIYF.

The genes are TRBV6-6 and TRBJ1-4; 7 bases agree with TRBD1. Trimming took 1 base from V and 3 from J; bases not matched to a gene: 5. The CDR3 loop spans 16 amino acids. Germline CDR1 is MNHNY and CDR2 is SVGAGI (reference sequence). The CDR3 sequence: CASSYLKGAANEKLFF. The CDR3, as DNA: TGTGCCAGCAGTTACTTGAAGGGGGCAGCTAATGAAAAACTGTTTTTT.

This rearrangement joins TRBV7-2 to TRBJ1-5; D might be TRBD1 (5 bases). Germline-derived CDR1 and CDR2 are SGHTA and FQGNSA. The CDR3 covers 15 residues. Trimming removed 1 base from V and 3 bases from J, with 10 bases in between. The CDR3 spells CASSLVAGINQPQHF. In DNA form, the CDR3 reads TGTGCCAGCAGCTTAGTTGCAGGGATCAATCAGCCCCAGCATTTT.

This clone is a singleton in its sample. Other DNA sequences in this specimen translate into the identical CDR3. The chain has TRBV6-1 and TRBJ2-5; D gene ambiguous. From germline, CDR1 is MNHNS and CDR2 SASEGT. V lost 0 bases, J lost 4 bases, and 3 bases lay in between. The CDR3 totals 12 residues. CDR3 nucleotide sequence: TGTGCCAGCAGTGAAGCGGGAGAGACCCAGTACTTC. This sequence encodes CASSEAGETQYF.

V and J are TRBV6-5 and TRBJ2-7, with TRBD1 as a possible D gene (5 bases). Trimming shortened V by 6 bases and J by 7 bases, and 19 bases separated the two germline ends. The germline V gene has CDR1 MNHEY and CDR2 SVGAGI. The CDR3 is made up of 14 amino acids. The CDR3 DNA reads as TGTGCCAGCAGCCAACTCGGATGGGCAGGGGAGCAGTACTTC. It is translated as CASSQLGWAGEQYF.

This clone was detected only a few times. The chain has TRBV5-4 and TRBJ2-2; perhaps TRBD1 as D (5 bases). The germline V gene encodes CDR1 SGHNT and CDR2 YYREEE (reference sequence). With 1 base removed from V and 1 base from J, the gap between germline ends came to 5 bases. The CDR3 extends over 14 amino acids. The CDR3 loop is CASSLTGNTGELFF. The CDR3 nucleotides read TGTGCCAGCAGCTTGACAGGGAACACCGGGGAGCTGTTTTTT.

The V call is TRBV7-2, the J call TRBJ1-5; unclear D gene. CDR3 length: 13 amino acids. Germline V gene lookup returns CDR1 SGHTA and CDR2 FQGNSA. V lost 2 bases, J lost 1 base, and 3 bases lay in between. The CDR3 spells CASSLLSNQPQHF. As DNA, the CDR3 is TGTGCCAGCAGCTTATTAAGCAATCAGCCCCAGCATTTT. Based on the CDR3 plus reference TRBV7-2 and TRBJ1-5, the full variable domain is GAGVSQSPSNKVTEKGKDVELRCDPISGHTALYWYRQSLGQGLEFLIYFQGNSAPDKSGLPSDRFSAERTGGSVSTLTIQRTQQEDSAVYLCASSLLSNQPQHFGDGTRLSIL.

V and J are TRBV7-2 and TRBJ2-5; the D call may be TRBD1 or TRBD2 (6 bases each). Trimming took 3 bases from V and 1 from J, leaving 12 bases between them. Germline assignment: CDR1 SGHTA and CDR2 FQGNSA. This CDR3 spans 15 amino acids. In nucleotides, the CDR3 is TGTGCCAGCAGCTTCGGGGGCTGGGCCCAAGAGACCCAGTACTTC. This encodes CASSFGGWAQETQYF.

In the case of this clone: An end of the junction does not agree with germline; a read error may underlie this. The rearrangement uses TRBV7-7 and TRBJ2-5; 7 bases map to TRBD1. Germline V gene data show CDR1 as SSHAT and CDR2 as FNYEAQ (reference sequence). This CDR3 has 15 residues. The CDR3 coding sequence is TGTGCTAGCAGCGCGACAGGGTCCCTTTTGGAGACCCAGTACTTC. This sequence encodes CASSATGSLLETQYF.

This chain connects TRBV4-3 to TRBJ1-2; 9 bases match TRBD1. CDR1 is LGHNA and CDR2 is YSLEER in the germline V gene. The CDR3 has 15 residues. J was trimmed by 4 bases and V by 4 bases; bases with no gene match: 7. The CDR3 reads CASSRDRVSGYGYTF. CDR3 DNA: TGCGCCAGCAGCCGGGACAGGGTTTCGGGCTATGGCTACACCTTC.

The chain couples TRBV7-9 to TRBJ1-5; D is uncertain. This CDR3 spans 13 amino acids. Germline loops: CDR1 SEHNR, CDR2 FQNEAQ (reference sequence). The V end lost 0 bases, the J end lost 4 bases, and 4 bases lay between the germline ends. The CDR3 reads CASSLAINQPQHF. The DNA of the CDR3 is TGTGCCAGCAGCTTAGCCATTAATCAGCCCCAGCATTTT.

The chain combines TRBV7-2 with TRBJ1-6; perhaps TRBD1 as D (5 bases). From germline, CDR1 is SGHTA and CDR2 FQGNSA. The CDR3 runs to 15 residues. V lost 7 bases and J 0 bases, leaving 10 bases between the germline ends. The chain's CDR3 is CASISDSSYNSPLHF. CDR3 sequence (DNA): TGTGCCAGCATCTCAGACAGCTCCTATAATTCACCCCTCCACTTT.

The CDR3 protein is CASSLGFGAPGTDTQYF. The CDR3 DNA reads as TGCGCCAGCAGCTTAGGCTTTGGGGCGCCCGGCACAGATACGCAGTATTTT. V usage is TRBV5-1 and J usage is TRBJ2-3; weak D call: TRBD1 (5 bases). V lost 2 bases and J lost 1, with 17 bases in between. Germline CDR1 reads SGHRS; CDR2 reads YFSETQ. CDR3 length: 17 residues.

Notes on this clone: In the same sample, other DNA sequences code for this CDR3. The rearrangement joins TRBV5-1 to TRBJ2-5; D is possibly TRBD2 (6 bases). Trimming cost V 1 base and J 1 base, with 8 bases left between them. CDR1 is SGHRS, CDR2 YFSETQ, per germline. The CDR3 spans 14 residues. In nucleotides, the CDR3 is TGCGCCAGCAGCTTGACTAGCAGCCAAGAGACCCAGTACTTC. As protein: CASSLTSSQETQYF.

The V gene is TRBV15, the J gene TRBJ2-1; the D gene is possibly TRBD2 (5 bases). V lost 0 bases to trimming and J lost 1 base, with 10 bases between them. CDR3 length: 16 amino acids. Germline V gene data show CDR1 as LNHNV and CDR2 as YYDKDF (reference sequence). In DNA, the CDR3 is TGTGCCACCAGCAGAGATTATGGGAGTTCCTACAATGAGCAGTTCTTC. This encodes CATSRDYGSSYNEQFF. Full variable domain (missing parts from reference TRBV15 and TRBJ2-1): DAMVIQNPRYQVTQFGKPVTLSCSQTLNHNVMYWYQQKSSQAPKLLFHYYDKDFNNEADTPDNFQSRRPNTSFCFLDIRSPGLGDTAMYLCATSRDYGSSYNEQFFGPGTRLTVL.

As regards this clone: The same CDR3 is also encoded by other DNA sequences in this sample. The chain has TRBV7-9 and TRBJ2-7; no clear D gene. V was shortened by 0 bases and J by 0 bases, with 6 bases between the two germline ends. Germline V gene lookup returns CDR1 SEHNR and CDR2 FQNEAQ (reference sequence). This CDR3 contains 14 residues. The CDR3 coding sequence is TGTGCCAGCAGCTTAGCGCCCTCCTCCTACGAGCAGTACTTC. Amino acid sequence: CASSLAPSSYEQYF.

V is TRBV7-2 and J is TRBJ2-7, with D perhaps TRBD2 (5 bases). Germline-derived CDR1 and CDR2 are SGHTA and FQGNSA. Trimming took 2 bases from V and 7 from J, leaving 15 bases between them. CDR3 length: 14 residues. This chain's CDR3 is CASSLQLGVGEQYF. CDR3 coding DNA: TGTGCCAGCAGCTTACAACTAGGAGTAGGGGAGCAGTACTTC.

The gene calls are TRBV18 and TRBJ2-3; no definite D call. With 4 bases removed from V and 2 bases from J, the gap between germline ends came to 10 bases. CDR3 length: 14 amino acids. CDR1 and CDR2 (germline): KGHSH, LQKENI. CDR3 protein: CASSQGTDTDTQYF. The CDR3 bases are TGTGCCAGCTCACAGGGAACTGACACAGATACGCAGTATTTT.

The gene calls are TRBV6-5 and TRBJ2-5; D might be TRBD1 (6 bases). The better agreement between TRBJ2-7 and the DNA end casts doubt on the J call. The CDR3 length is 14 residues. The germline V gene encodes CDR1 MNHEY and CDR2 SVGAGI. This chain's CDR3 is CASSYSPGETEQYF. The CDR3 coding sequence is TGTGCCAGCAGTTACTCGCCAGGGGAGACCGAGCAGTACTTC.

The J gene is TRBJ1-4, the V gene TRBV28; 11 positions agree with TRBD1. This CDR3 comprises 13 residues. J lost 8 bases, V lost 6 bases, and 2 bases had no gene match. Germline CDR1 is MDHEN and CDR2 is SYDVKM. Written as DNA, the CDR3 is TGTGCCAGCAGGGACAGGGGGCAAGAAAAACTGTTTTTT. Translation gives CASRDRGQEKLFF.

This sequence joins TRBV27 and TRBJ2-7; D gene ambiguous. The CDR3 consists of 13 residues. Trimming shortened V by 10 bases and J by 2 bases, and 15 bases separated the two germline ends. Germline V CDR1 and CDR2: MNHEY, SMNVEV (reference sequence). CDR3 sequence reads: CATREDGTYEQYF. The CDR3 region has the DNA TGTGCCACCAGAGAGGACGGAACCTACGAGCAGTACTTC.

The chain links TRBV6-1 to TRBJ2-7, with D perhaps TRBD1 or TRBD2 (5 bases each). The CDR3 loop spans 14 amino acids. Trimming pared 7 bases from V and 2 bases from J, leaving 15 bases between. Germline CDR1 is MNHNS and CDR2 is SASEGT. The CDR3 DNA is TGTGCCAGCATTAAGGCCCCGGGGCCCTACGAGCAGTACTTC. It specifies CASIKAPGPYEQYF.

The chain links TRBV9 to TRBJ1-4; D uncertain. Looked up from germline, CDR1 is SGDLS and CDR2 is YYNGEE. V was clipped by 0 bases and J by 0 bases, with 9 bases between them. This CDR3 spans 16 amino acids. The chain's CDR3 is CASSVGVAATNEKLFF. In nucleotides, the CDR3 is TGTGCCAGCAGCGTAGGGGTGGCCGCAACTAATGAAAAACTGTTTTTT.

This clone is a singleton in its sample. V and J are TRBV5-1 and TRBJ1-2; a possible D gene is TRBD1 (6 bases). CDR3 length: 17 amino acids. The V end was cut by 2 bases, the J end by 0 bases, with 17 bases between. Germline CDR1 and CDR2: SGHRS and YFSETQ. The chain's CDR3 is CASSFPGRGKANYGYTF. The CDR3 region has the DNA TGCGCCAGCAGCTTCCCGGGAAGGGGGAAAGCTAACTATGGCTACACCTTC.

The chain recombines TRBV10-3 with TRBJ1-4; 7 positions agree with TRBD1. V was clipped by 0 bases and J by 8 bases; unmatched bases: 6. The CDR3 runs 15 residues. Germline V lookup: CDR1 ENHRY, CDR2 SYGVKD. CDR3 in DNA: TGTGCCATCAGTGAGTCGAAGGGGGCGCGAGAAAAACTGTTTTTT. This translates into CAISESKGAREKLFF.